Listed here is a single T cell receptor (beta chain). As yet, its antigen is unknown. Trimming pared 8 bases from V and 3 bases from J, leaving 20 bases between. From germline, CDR1 is MDHEN and CDR2 SYDVKM. This CDR3 has 15 amino acids. The protocol was immunoSEQ multiplex PCR, while the TCRdb copy is restricted to in-frame clones and leaves out a portion. The data show about 1.1 million clones, roughly 80% seen once. These data originate in a study of shared clonotypes between healthy human individuals. Points from the study as a whole: Roughly 5% of naive CD4 clonotypes were shared across a handful of donors. Relative to clonotypes present in all four donors, those not shared had lower generation probabilities.

It was into CD45RA+ naive and CD45RA-negative memory subsets that the CD4+ cells were split. The sequenced sample was memory CD4+ T cells from PBMCs. Subset defined: CD45RA-negative fraction. The chain has TRBV28 and TRBJ2-7, with TRBD1 as a possible D gene (6 bases). This TCR came from a man aged 18 to 30 in good health. Some clones in this sample may be carry-over from other donors' samples. The DNA of the CDR3 is TGTGCCAGCCTAAATAGGGGATCGACAGGCTACGAGCAGTACTTC. Protein product: CASLNRGSTGYEQYF.